This T cell receptor beta chain appears in the sequencing data of a study of blood T cell repertoires in COVID-19. Study at large: Sites across the United States, Italy and Spain contributed samples from acute and convalescent COVID-19. Sample material is recorded as cDNA or gDNA derived from T cells, B-cell-depleted T cells, or PBMCs.

Original processing notes: How many nucleated cells were present was estimated from reference gene primer amplification. TCRdb's copy holds only in-frame clones and misses some; the assay was immunoSEQ multiplex PCR. V and J calls and clone size are as listed in that table; D and trimming were resolved from the DNA. The sample holds roughly 190,000 clones, about 88% seen once. The CDR3 covers 16 residues. Trimming took off 4 bases at V and 4 bases at J, with 19 bases between the two ends. Germline-derived CDR1 and CDR2 are MNHNS and SASEGT. The chain joins TRBV6-1 to TRBJ1-2, with D maybe TRBD1 (5 bases). This sequence was found in a human donor in a cohort sampled during active COVID-19. Sequencing was performed on peripheral blood. CDR3 amino acids: CASSGTRPYLSYGYTF. CDR3 sequence (DNA): TGTGCCAGCAGTGGGACACGGCCGTACCTTTCCTATGGCTACACCTTC.